The 14 T cell receptor beta chains below come from one sample, sequenced in a study of OX40 agonist ivuxolimab in advanced cancers. The repertoire was sequenced with immunoSEQ multiplex PCR; TCRdb's copy has only in-frame clones and lacks some. The sample lists about 93,000 clones, 92% occurring once. Specimen: CD4+ or CD8+ T cells sorted from blood, collected in a trial of the OX40 agonist ivuxolimab. The receptors come from an adult with an advanced solid tumor such as melanoma, head and neck, liver or kidney cancer.

This sequence joins TRBV15 and TRBJ1-2, with TRBD1 as a possible D gene (5 bases). The CDR3 has 15 amino acids. Germline V CDR1 and CDR2: LNHNV, YYDKDF (reference sequence). Trimming removed 3 bases from V and 6 bases from J, with 17 bases in between. DNA of the CDR3: TGTGCCACCAGCAGTACCCCACTATTGGGGGATGGCTACACCTTC. It translates to CATSSTPLLGDGYTF.

This chain joins TRBV6-1 and TRBJ1-1; perhaps TRBD1 as D (5 bases). V lost 7 bases to trimming and J lost 2 bases, with 11 bases between them. This CDR3 has 13 residues. The germline V gene has CDR1 MNHNS and CDR2 SASEGT. CDR3 sequence (DNA): TGTGCCAGCATCGGTGGGGCTAACACTGAAGCTTTCTTT. This translates into CASIGGANTEAFF.

The V gene is TRBV14, the J gene TRBJ2-2; D gene ambiguous. Germline V gene data show CDR1 as SGHDN and CDR2 as FVKESK. The V end was cut by 4 bases, the J end by 0 bases, with 9 bases between. This CDR3 has 15 residues. CDR3 sequence reads: CASSLTLTNTGELFF. CDR3 in DNA: TGTGCCAGCAGCCTTACACTTACGAACACCGGGGAGCTGTTTTTT. Complete variable domain (other parts from reference TRBV14 and TRBJ2-2): EAGVTQFPSHSVIEKGQTVTLRCDPISGHDNLYWYRRVMGKEIKFLLHFVKESKQDESGMPNNRFLAERTGGTYSTLKVQPAELEDSGVYFCASSLTLTNTGELFFGEGSRLTVL.

V and J are TRBV19 and TRBJ1-5, with D unclear. Trimming took 2 bases from V and 0 from J, leaving 8 bases between them. This CDR3 region has 15 residues. The germline CDR1 and CDR2 sequences are LNHDA and SQIVND (reference sequence). The CDR3 loop is CASSIKSISNQPQHF. The CDR3, as DNA: TGTGCCAGTAGTATAAAAAGCATTAGCAATCAGCCCCAGCATTTT.

This sequence joins TRBV5-3 and TRBJ2-5, with TRBD2 identical over 8 bases. TRBV5-3 is an ORF for which the function is uncertain. Trimming removed 5 bases from V and 3 bases from J; junction bases left unmatched: 15. There are 17 residues in the CDR3. This chain's CDR3 is CARSHSGAAIAKETQYF. The CDR3 DNA follows: TGTGCCAGAAGTCATAGCGGGGCGGCTATAGCGAAAGAGACCCAGTACTTC.

The rearrangement joins TRBV5-5 to TRBJ1-3; D gene ambiguous. Trimming cost V 0 bases and J 6 bases, with 19 bases left between them. The CDR3 is 17 amino acids. Per the germline V gene, CDR1 is SGHKS and CDR2 is YYEKEE (reference sequence). The CDR3 protein is CASSLADFRGPENTIYF. CDR3 nucleotides: TGTGCCAGCAGCTTGGCCGATTTTCGGGGTCCGGAAAACACCATATATTTT.

The chain recombines TRBV30 with TRBJ1-1; 8 bases agree with TRBD1. The germline gives CDR1 GTSNPN, CDR2 SVGIG (reference sequence). The CDR3 runs to 16 residues. After removal of 2 bases from V and 3 bases from J, the junction contained 11 bases not matched to a gene. CDR3 loop: CAWSSTIRQGHTEAFF. DNA of the CDR3: TGTGCCTGGAGTTCCACCATACGACAGGGGCACACTGAAGCTTTCTTT.

This CDR3 is CASTQHYGYTF. The CDR3 DNA reads TGTGCCAGCACCCAGCACTATGGCTACACCTTC. The rearrangement joins TRBV6-5 to TRBJ1-2, with D unclear. The V and J ends lost 7 bases and 3 bases respectively, with 6 bases between them. This CDR3 has 11 residues. The V gene's germline CDR1 is MNHEY and CDR2 SVGAGI.

The chain couples TRBV7-2 to TRBJ2-1, with D perhaps TRBD2 (7 bases). The CDR3 length is 18 residues. V gave up 4 bases and J gave up 0 bases, with 19 bases separating them. CDR1 is SGHTA, CDR2 FQGNSA, per germline. The CDR3 is CASSSPSGRGASYNEQFF. For the CDR3, the DNA is TGTGCCAGCAGCTCCCCCTCGGGCCGGGGGGCCTCCTACAATGAGCAGTTCTTC.

The chain links TRBV5-1 to TRBJ1-1, with D unresolved. Germline V lookup: CDR1 SGHRS, CDR2 YFSETQ. The CDR3 runs 14 residues. V lost 0 bases and J 2 bases, leaving 8 bases between the germline ends. The CDR3 sequence: CASSLDHLNTEAFF. In DNA, the CDR3 is TGCGCCAGCAGCTTGGACCACCTAAACACTGAAGCTTTCTTT.

The J gene is TRBJ2-3, the V gene TRBV5-1; 7 positions match TRBD2. Germline V lookup: CDR1 SGHRS, CDR2 YFSETQ. The J segment lost 5 bases and the V segment lost 4 bases, leaving 10 bases of the junction unmatched. This CDR3 region has 15 residues. CDR3 amino acids: CASSLRVTGGDTQYF. The CDR3 coding sequence is TGCGCCAGCAGCCTACGCGTAACGGGGGGAGATACGCAGTATTTT.

A single count supports this clone. DNA for the CDR3: TGTGCCATCAGGGACCTCGGCGGGAGAATCGAGCAGTACTTC. Translation: CAIRDLGGRIEQYF. The chain employs TRBV10-3 and TRBJ2-7, with 7 bases that match TRBD2. V was pared by 6 bases and J by 6 bases, with 11 bases of the junction left unmatched. The germline V gene encodes CDR1 ENHRY and CDR2 SYGVKD. The CDR3 consists of 14 residues.

This clone came up once. This chain connects TRBV5-1 to TRBJ2-3, with D possibly being TRBD1 or TRBD2 (5 bases each). V lost 4 bases and J lost 2, with 20 bases in between. This CDR3 has 17 residues. CDR1 is SGHRS, CDR2 YFSETQ, per germline. The CDR3: CASSRRADTRYTDTQYF. The CDR3 DNA follows: TGCGCCAGCAGCAGGCGGGCGGACACAAGATACACAGATACGCAGTATTTT.

This clone was counted between two and nine times. Here the CDR3 reads CASSMDRATEAFF. Here the CDR3 DNA reads TGTGCCAGCAGCATGGACAGGGCCACTGAAGCTTTCTTT. The V call is TRBV7-3, the J call TRBJ1-1; TRBD1 aligns across 8 bases. The CDR3 runs to 13 residues. V trimming: 5 bases; J trimming: 4 bases; junction bases outside the gene matches: 3. Germline CDR1 reads SGHTA; CDR2 reads FQGTGA.